These 20 T cell receptor beta chains originate from one sample sequenced in a study of tumor-infiltrating lymphocytes in oesophageal squamous cell carcinoma. TCRdb itself ran the PCR reads through MiXCR, one entry per CDR3 protein. This table has approximately 13,000 distinct CDR3 sequences, roughly 60% appearing once. The sample taken for sequencing was esophageal tumor tissue. The receptors were gathered from a female donor with esophageal squamous cell carcinoma.

The V gene is TRBV7-2, the J gene TRBJ2-5; D gene uncertain. There are 13 residues in the CDR3. V was cut by 1 base and J by 4 bases, with 7 bases left in between. Looked up from germline, CDR1 is SGHTA and CDR2 is FQGNSA. CDR3 bases: TGTGCCAGCAGCTTAGTGGACCGAGAGACCCAGTACTTC. Translated: CASSLVDRETQYF.

The V call is TRBV7-1, the J call TRBJ2-3, with 8 bases that match TRBD2. TRBV7-1 falls under the ORF class, with uncertain function. The CDR3 covers 15 residues. V lost 3 bases, J lost 4 bases, and 6 bases stayed unmatched. The CDR3 protein is CASSSSGIVADTQYF. CDR3 nucleotide sequence: TGTGCCAGCAGCTCTAGCGGGATAGTCGCAGATACGCAGTATTTT.

The chain employs TRBV7-8 and TRBJ1-2, with a possible D match to TRBD1 (5 bases). Germline loops: CDR1 SGHVS, CDR2 FQNEAQ. Trimming pared 4 bases from V and 3 bases from J, leaving 12 bases between. The CDR3 loop spans 14 amino acids. The CDR3, as DNA: TGTGCCAGCAGCTCGGGACGGGCGGACTATGGCTACACCTTC. This codes for CASSSGRADYGYTF. Filled out from reference TRBV7-8 and TRBJ1-2, the complete variable domain reads GAGVSQSPRYKVAKRGQDVALRCDPISGHVSLFWYQQALGQGPEFLTYFQNEAQLDKSGLPSDRFFAERPEGSVSTLKIQRTQQEDSAVYLCASSSGRADYGYTFGSGTRLTVV.

The rearrangement uses TRBV7-3 and TRBJ2-3; TRBD1 aligns across 10 bases. Germline trimming cut 5 bases from V and 6 bases from J; bases unmatched to any gene: 8. Germline V gene sequence: CDR1 SGHTA, CDR2 FQGTGA. This CDR3 comprises 15 residues. CDR3 amino acids: CASSPWDRGADTQYF. CDR3 nucleotide sequence: TGTGCCAGCAGCCCCTGGGACAGGGGAGCGGATACGCAGTATTTT.

This rearrangement joins TRBV7-9 to TRBJ2-4; D may match TRBD1 or TRBD2 (5 bases each). Trimming took off 2 bases at V and 3 bases at J, with 8 bases between the two ends. The germline gives CDR1 SEHNR, CDR2 FQNEAQ (reference sequence). This CDR3 is built from 14 residues. CDR3 DNA: TGTGCCAGCAGCTTAATGGGGGACAAAAACATTCAGTACTTC. Amino acid sequence: CASSLMGDKNIQYF.

The chain joins TRBV6-1 to TRBJ2-7; perhaps TRBD2 as D (5 bases). The ends were cut back, 7 bases at V and 2 bases at J, with 15 bases in the middle. This CDR3 spans 14 amino acids. Germline V gene sequence: CDR1 MNHNS, CDR2 SASEGT. The CDR3 is CASTEELGTYEQYF. The CDR3 bases are TGTGCCAGCACGGAGGAACTAGGGACCTACGAGCAGTACTTC.

In its sample, this clonotype is medium-sized. The chain carries TRBV6-1 and TRBJ2-2; 8 bases map to TRBD2. The V segment lost 5 bases and the J segment 4 bases; nucleotides outside the gene matches: 12. The germline V gene encodes CDR1 MNHNS and CDR2 SASEGT. The CDR3 spans 17 residues. CDR3 sequence: CASSLGGRLAITGELFF. CDR3 sequence (DNA): TGTGCCAGCAGTCTCGGTGGGAGACTAGCGATCACCGGGGAGCTGTTTTTT.

The chain carries TRBV7-3 and TRBJ2-3, with D unclear. Germline CDR1 and CDR2: SGHTA and FQGTGA. V was trimmed by 5 bases and J by 2 bases, leaving 17 bases between them. The CDR3 has 16 amino acids. The CDR3 nucleotides read TGTGCCAGCAGCCTTGGGGTGTCGGCCGACACAGATACGCAGTATTTT. The encoded protein is CASSLGVSADTDTQYF.

This sequence joins TRBV7-2 and TRBJ2-7; D possibly corresponds to TRBD1 (6 bases). The J call may be mistaken, given a closer DNA end match to TRBJ2-1. This CDR3 has 17 residues. Germline loops: CDR1 SGHTA, CDR2 FQGNSA. The CDR3 sequence is CASSLFGNRVGDNEQFF. Written as DNA, the CDR3 is TGTGCCAGCAGCTTATTTGGGAACAGGGTTGGAGACAATGAGCAGTTCTTC.

The chain has TRBV6-1 and TRBJ1-2, with D possibly matching TRBD1 (6 bases). Trimming pared 1 base from V and 8 bases from J, leaving 14 bases between. The CDR3 has 14 amino acids. Germline lookup yields CDR1 MNHNS and CDR2 SASEGT. The CDR3 reads CASSEVSGASGYTF. The CDR3 DNA reads as TGTGCCAGCAGTGAAGTTTCGGGGGCGAGCGGCTACACCTTC.

The J gene is TRBJ2-1, the V gene TRBV5-6, with 10 bases that match TRBD2. Germline CDR1 is SGHDT and CDR2 is YYEEEE. V shed 3 bases, J shed 4 bases, and the junction held 4 bases outside the gene matches. The CDR3 has 15 residues. The CDR3 protein is CASSSPAGGYNEQFF. CDR3 bases: TGTGCCAGCAGCTCCCCAGCGGGAGGGTACAATGAGCAGTTCTTC.

The rearrangement joins TRBV6-6 to TRBJ1-2; 7 bases line up with TRBD2. The closer fit of TRBJ2-7 to the DNA end suggests the J call may be wrong. The CDR3 totals 12 residues. Germline V gives CDR1 MNHNY, CDR2 SVGAGI (reference sequence). CDR3 loop: CASGEGRYEQYF. The CDR3 bases are TGTGCCAGCGGGGAGGGGCGTTACGAGCAGTACTTC.

This clonotype is medium-sized within its sample. The rearrangement uses TRBV10-2 and TRBJ2-7; no reliable D call. Trimming took 8 bases from V and 3 from J, leaving 11 bases between them. The germline V gene encodes CDR1 WSHSY and CDR2 SAAADI. The CDR3 spans 12 residues. CDR3 bases: TGCGCCAGCTCTCAGCGTGGCTACGAGCAGTACTTC. This sequence encodes CASSQRGYEQYF.

The CDR3 bases are TGTGCCAGCAGCTCCGGGACAGGGGTCCACGAGCAGTACTTC. It codes for CASSSGTGVHEQYF. The chain carries TRBV7-3 and TRBJ2-7, with 10 positions matching TRBD1. The V segment lost 4 bases and the J segment 5 bases; nucleotides outside the gene matches: 5. Germline lookup yields CDR1 SGHTA and CDR2 FQGTGA. This CDR3 is 14 amino acids long.

This clonotype showed up many times. The CDR3 DNA is TGTGCCACTGGGAGAACAGGGGGCATCGTCGCCATATATTTT. Translating gives CATGRTGGIVAIYF. The rearrangement uses TRBV19 and TRBJ1-3, with 9 positions matching TRBD1. CDR1 LNHDA and CDR2 SQIVND come from the germline V gene (reference sequence). There are 14 residues in the CDR3. V was clipped by 10 bases and J by 11 bases; unmatched bases: 15.

The V gene is TRBV7-9, the J gene TRBJ2-5; 8 bases align to TRBD1. The DNA end lines up better with TRBJ2-7; the J call may be wrong. The CDR3 consists of 14 residues. The germline V gene encodes CDR1 SEHNR and CDR2 FQNEAQ (reference sequence). This CDR3 is CASSLGTGYDEQYF. Here the CDR3 DNA reads TGTGCCAGCAGCTTAGGGACAGGGTACGACGAGCAGTACTTC.

This clonotype was picked up many times. The rearrangement joins TRBV6-6 to TRBJ1-3; 10 bases are a match to TRBD1. Germline loops: CDR1 MNHNY, CDR2 SVGAGI (reference sequence). Trimming at V came to 0 bases and at J to 4 bases, leaving 6 bases not matched to a gene. The CDR3 is 17 residues long. This CDR3 reads CASSYSGTGVLGNTIYF. The CDR3 nucleotides read TGTGCCAGCAGTTACTCCGGGACAGGGGTATTAGGAAACACCATATATTTT.

The chain carries TRBV6-5 and TRBJ1-1; D ambiguous. In germline, CDR1 is MNHEY, CDR2 SVGAGI. Between the trimmed V and J ends, which lost 6 bases and 7 bases, there was a span of 21 bases. This CDR3 has 15 amino acids. CDR3 sequence (DNA): TGTGCCAGCAGGAATGACCGACGCTTGATGGATGAAGCTTTCTTT. As protein: CASRNDRRLMDEAFF.

This clonotype was picked up one time. The V and J genes are TRBV7-3 and TRBJ2-5, with a weak D call TRBD2 (6 bases). Germline lookup yields CDR1 SGHTA and CDR2 FQGTGA. This CDR3 spans 14 amino acids. V was shortened by 6 bases and J by 1 base, with 12 bases between the two germline ends. Here the CDR3 DNA reads TGTGCCAGCAGTCCGGCGGGGATCCAAGAGACCCAGTACTTC. The encoded protein is CASSPAGIQETQYF.

Points on this clonotype: One junction end disagrees with the germline gene, perhaps due to a read error. The chain combines TRBV12-3 or TRBV12-4 with TRBJ1-6; 10 nucleotides line up with TRBD1. CDR3 length equals 14 residues. This chain's CDR3 is CASSRQGAPNEQFF. The CDR3 coding sequence is TGTGCCAGCAGTAGACAGGGGGCGCCGAATGAGCAGTTCTTT.